The sequence of this TCR beta chain was determined in a study of siplizumab effects on memory and regulatory T cells. Study-level points and caveats: Among mappable alloreactive CD4+ clones, the Treg-derived fraction averaged 68.8% with siplizumab versus less than 35% in controls. A minor fraction of alloreactive clones, and no more, mapped to unstimulated subsets.

Method: immunoSEQ multiplex PCR; TCRdb's copy keeps in-frame clones and lacks some. The sample records about 50,000 clones, nearly 95% being singletons. The CDR3 covers 14 residues. Germline V gene sequence: CDR1 MGHRA, CDR2 YSYEKL. Trimming shortened V by 3 bases and J by 3 bases, and 12 bases separated the two germline ends. A note on this clone: Its antigen is not known.

Sequenced material: CD8+ T cells sorted from blood. This chain uses TRBV4-1 with TRBJ2-7, with a tentative D call TRBD2 (6 bases). The clonotype originates from a human donor in good health. DNA of the CDR3: TGCGCCAGCAGCCAGGGACTCCCTTACTACGAGCAGTACTTC. It yields the protein CASSQGLPYYEQYF.